These 20 T cell receptor beta chains were sequenced from one sample in a study of cytomegalovirus exposure and HLA in healthy donors. Primers: 60 Vbeta forward and 13 Jbeta reverse. Some clones are missing from TCRdb's copy, which holds only in-frame ones; the method was immunoSEQ multiplex PCR. The profile shows more than 80,000 clones, about 81% of them singletons. Sequencing was carried out using PBMCs. These receptors were taken from a man in his sixties in good health and CMV-seronegative.

The chain uses TRBV25-1 and TRBJ1-4; TRBD1 agrees at 10 bases. Trimming removed 6 bases from V and 2 bases from J; junction bases left unmatched: 3. This CDR3 has 15 residues. Germline V gene sequence: CDR1 MGHDK, CDR2 SYGVNS. The DNA of the CDR3 is TGTGCCAGCAGCGACAGGGGGCCGACTAATGAAAAACTGTTTTTT. As protein: CASSDRGPTNEKLFF.

This chain connects TRBV9 to TRBJ1-6, with 9 bases aligning to TRBD1. From germline, CDR1 is SGDLS and CDR2 YYNGEE. The V and J ends lost 3 bases and 11 bases, in that order; junction bases with no gene match: 6. The CDR3 consists of 14 residues. CDR3 DNA sequence: TGTGCCAGCAGCGACGGACAGGGGCTCGCACCCCTCCACTTT. Its protein is CASSDGQGLAPLHF.

This clone was recorded a few times. The CDR3 spells CASSLIAGGTDTQYF. The CDR3, as DNA: TGTGCCAGCAGCTTAATAGCGGGGGGCACAGATACGCAGTATTTT. V and J are TRBV7-6 and TRBJ2-3; TRBD2 agrees at 9 bases. The J segment lost 1 base and the V segment lost 2 bases, leaving 1 base of the junction unmatched. The CDR3 consists of 15 residues. From germline, CDR1 is SGHVS and CDR2 FNYEAQ.

This chain uses TRBV5-1 with TRBJ2-1, with 8 bases aligning to TRBD1. V lost 4 bases, J lost 4 bases, and 7 bases stayed unmatched. The CDR3 extends over 15 amino acids. CDR1 is SGHRS, CDR2 YFSETQ, per germline. CDR3 sequence (DNA): TGCGCCAGCAGCGTAGGACAGGGAGCATACAATGAGCAGTTCTTC. Its translation: CASSVGQGAYNEQFF.

The rearrangement joins TRBV5-1 to TRBJ2-5, with TRBD1 matching over 8 bases. The CDR3 is 13 residues long. Germline CDR1 and CDR2: SGHRS and YFSETQ. Trimming cost V 0 bases and J 5 bases; bases outside gene matches: 0. The CDR3 loop reads CASSLDRGETQYF. CDR3 nucleotide sequence: TGCGCCAGCAGCTTGGACAGGGGGGAGACCCAGTACTTC.

V is TRBV5-1 and J is TRBJ2-7; D is perhaps TRBD2 (6 bases). This CDR3 has 15 amino acids. The germline V gene has CDR1 SGHRS and CDR2 YFSETQ. V was trimmed by 4 bases and J by 7 bases, leaving 21 bases between them. This chain's CDR3 is CASSGDRGTSVEQYF. CDR3 sequence (DNA): TGCGCCAGCAGCGGGGACCGGGGGACGTCGGTTGAGCAGTACTTC.

This clone was picked up a small number of times. This chain connects TRBV6-5 to TRBJ1-1; TRBD1 matches 8 bases. Germline assignment: CDR1 MNHEY and CDR2 SVGAGI. This CDR3 comprises 15 residues. Unmatched junction bases numbered 5, after V lost 5 bases and J lost 0 bases. The CDR3 DNA reads as TGTGCCAGCAGTACCCGGACAGGGATGAACACTGAAGCTTTCTTT. Its translation is CASSTRTGMNTEAFF.

This clone was detected only a few times. The V call is TRBV19, the J call TRBJ1-5; D remains ambiguous. V lost 4 bases and J 7 bases, leaving 11 bases between the germline ends. The CDR3 has 13 amino acids. Germline loops: CDR1 LNHDA, CDR2 SQIVND (reference sequence). The DNA of the CDR3 is TGTGCCAGTAGTAGCCAAACGGGGCAGCCCCAGCATTTT. It translates to CASSSQTGQPQHF.

This clone is a singleton in its sample. This CDR3 reads CASSPLGWEEAFF. The CDR3 bases are TGTGCCAGCAGCCCACTTGGTTGGGAGGAAGCTTTCTTT. The chain has TRBV7-9 and TRBJ1-1; the D is unclear. V was trimmed by 5 bases and J by 8 bases, leaving 15 bases between them. This CDR3 has 13 residues. Germline values: CDR1 SEHNR, CDR2 FQNEAQ (reference sequence).

J is TRBJ2-1 and V is TRBV19; TRBD2 matches at 7 bases. The length of the CDR3 is 14 residues. J lost 9 bases, V lost 2 bases, and 7 bases had no gene match. CDR1 is LNHDA and CDR2 is SQIVND in the germline V gene (reference sequence). The CDR3 bases are TGTGCCAGTAGTATACGGGGGGATCGCGCTGAGCAGTTCTTC. Its translation: CASSIRGDRAEQFF.

The V gene is TRBV4-2, the J gene TRBJ2-1; a weak D match, TRBD2 (5 bases). The CDR3 spans 17 residues. Trimming pared 1 base from V and 0 bases from J, leaving 13 bases between. Germline lookup yields CDR1 LGHNA and CDR2 YNFKEQ. CDR3 sequence: CASSQVAGPSSYNEQFF. CDR3 DNA: TGTGCCAGCAGCCAAGTGGCGGGCCCGAGCTCCTACAATGAGCAGTTCTTC.

The chain joins TRBV6-4 to TRBJ2-3; D possibly corresponds to TRBD2 (6 bases). Trimming removed 2 bases from V and 9 bases from J, with 15 bases in between. Germline CDR1 is MRHNA and CDR2 is SNTAGT. The CDR3 is 14 amino acids. CDR3 protein: CASSDGTPPRTQYF. The CDR3 DNA sequence: TGTGCCAGCAGTGACGGGACTCCCCCCCGGACGCAGTATTTT.

This chain connects TRBV6-5 to TRBJ1-2, with no clear D. The CDR3 runs 13 residues. The V gene lost 8 bases and the J gene lost 8 bases, with 18 bases spanning the gap. Germline lookup yields CDR1 MNHEY and CDR2 SVGAGI. DNA for the CDR3: TGTGCCAGCCGGGGAATCGGGCATCTGGGCTACACCTTC. This sequence encodes CASRGIGHLGYTF.

CDR3 nucleotide sequence: TGTGCCAGCAGCTTCGGGACTAGCGGTCTGTACCAAGAGACCCAGTACTTC. Amino acids: CASSFGTSGLYQETQYF. The chain combines TRBV7-9 with TRBJ2-5; 11 bases align to TRBD2. Germline-derived CDR1 and CDR2 are SEHNR and FQNEAQ (reference sequence). This CDR3 is 17 amino acids long. The V gene end was trimmed by 3 bases and the J gene end by 0 bases; junction bases not matched to a gene: 6.

This chain connects TRBV19 to TRBJ2-5; TRBD2 matches 10 bases. The CDR3 sequence is 16 residues long. Germline V gene lookup returns CDR1 LNHDA and CDR2 SQIVND (reference sequence). J lost 2 bases, V lost 3 bases, and 6 bases had no gene match. The CDR3 region is CASSITSSGGQETQYF. The CDR3 coding sequence is TGTGCCAGTAGTATCACTTCTAGCGGGGGTCAAGAGACCCAGTACTTC.

Here the CDR3 DNA reads TGTGCCACCAGCAGAGATGTAACAGGGGCACAAAACATTCAGTACTTC. Its translation: CATSRDVTGAQNIQYF. The chain has TRBV15 and TRBJ2-4; 7 bases fit TRBD1. Germline V gene sequence: CDR1 LNHNV, CDR2 YYDKDF (reference sequence). The length of the CDR3 is 16 residues. V trimming: 0 bases; J trimming: 5 bases; junction bases outside the gene matches: 7.

The chain is built from TRBV7-9 and TRBJ1-1, with D possibly TRBD1 on 6 matching bases. CDR3 length equals 14 residues. V lost 6 bases and J lost 1, with 12 bases in between. Germline lookup yields CDR1 SEHNR and CDR2 FQNEAQ (reference sequence). The CDR3 reads CASRPYRENTEAFF. The CDR3 DNA sequence: TGTGCCAGCAGACCCTACAGGGAGAACACTGAAGCTTTCTTT.

This clone was found once. V is TRBV9 and J is TRBJ2-2; no firm D call. The CDR3 has 15 residues. V was trimmed by 0 bases and J by 2 bases, leaving 8 bases between them. The germline V gene encodes CDR1 SGDLS and CDR2 YYNGEE. This CDR3 reads CASSVVPLNTGELFF. CDR3 bases: TGTGCCAGCAGCGTAGTCCCACTCAACACCGGGGAGCTGTTTTTT.

This rearrangement joins TRBV6-1 to TRBJ1-2; D not resolved. The CDR3 covers 11 residues. CDR1 and CDR2 (germline): MNHNS, SASEGT. In nucleotides, the CDR3 is TGTGCGGCCCAAACTAACTATGGCTACACCTTC. Residues: CAAQTNYGYTF.

This clone was seen only a few times. The rearrangement links TRBV5-1 to TRBJ1-5, with 9 positions matching TRBD1. CDR1 and CDR2 from the germline V gene are SGHRS and YFSETQ. V was pared by 4 bases and J by 2 bases, with 4 bases of the junction left unmatched. The CDR3 is 15 residues long. CDR3 loop: CASSGGQGGNQPQHF. The CDR3 coding sequence is TGCGCCAGCAGCGGGGGACAGGGCGGCAATCAGCCCCAGCATTTT.